This T cell receptor (beta chain) was sequenced in a study of identifying expanded T cells in peripheral blood. Collection occurred without any documented infections or immune events in donors. The repertoire was sequenced with immunoSEQ multiplex PCR; TCRdb's copy has only in-frame clones and lacks some. The data contain approximately 90,000 clones, about 90% of them singletons. Germline V gene sequence: CDR1 SGHTA, CDR2 FQGTGA. This CDR3 contains 14 residues. Trimming at V came to 5 bases and at J to 8 bases, leaving 9 bases not matched to a gene. Sequencing input: blood. V usage is TRBV7-3 and J usage is TRBJ1-2; 9 bases are shared with TRBD1. The sequence came from a person aged 18 to 70 in good health. CDR3 loop: CASSPDGTGTGYTF. Written as DNA, the CDR3 is TGTGCCAGCAGCCCAGACGGGACAGGGACCGGCTACACCTTC.